Below, 5 T cell receptor beta chains from the same sample are listed, as sequenced in a study of cytomegalovirus exposure and HLA in healthy donors. Clones were read by immunoSEQ multiplex PCR, and TCRdb kept only the in-frame ones, dropping some. Of some 140,000 clones detected, approximately 87% appear once; the ten largest clones hold roughly 3%. Sequencing was performed on PBMCs. The receptors shown here come from a young man in good health and CMV-seronegative.

The V gene is TRBV19, the J gene TRBJ1-2; TRBD1 might be the D (6 bases). The CDR3 runs 15 residues. Germline V gives CDR1 LNHDA, CDR2 SQIVND (reference sequence). The V end was cut by 6 bases, the J end by 5 bases, with 19 bases between. The CDR3 DNA sequence: TGTGCCAGTAGCCGCCGGGACACCGCCCGATATGGCTACACCTTC. Its protein product is CASSRRDTARYGYTF.

In this sample, this clone turned up once. The chain joins TRBV7-2 to TRBJ2-5; 15 bases line up with TRBD2. This CDR3 is 19 amino acids long. Germline assignment: CDR1 SGHTA and CDR2 FQGNSA. The ends lost 3 bases at V and 4 bases at J; junction bases unmatched: 12. The CDR3 protein is CASSFLLGLAGGGGETQYF. The CDR3 bases are TGTGCCAGCAGCTTTCTCTTGGGACTAGCGGGGGGCGGAGGAGAGACCCAGTACTTC.

The J gene is TRBJ1-2, the V gene TRBV11-2, with D possibly matching TRBD1 (6 bases). The CDR3 is made up of 13 amino acids. Germline CDR1 SGHAT, CDR2 FQNNGV. The V end lost 5 bases, the J end lost 4 bases, and 11 bases lay between the germline ends. CDR3 sequence reads: CASSRQVGYGYTF. The CDR3 DNA reads TGTGCCAGCAGCCGACAGGTGGGCTATGGCTACACCTTC.

A few counts support this clone. J is TRBJ2-3 and V is TRBV28; D uncertain. Looked up from germline, CDR1 is MDHEN and CDR2 is SYDVKM. The CDR3 is 14 amino acids. Trimming took off 3 bases at V and 3 bases at J, with 10 bases between the two ends. This chain's CDR3 is CASSFLLGTDTQYF. The CDR3 DNA is TGTGCCAGCAGTTTCCTCCTCGGGACAGATACGCAGTATTTT.

The chain joins TRBV7-2 to TRBJ1-5, with a possible D match to TRBD1 (6 bases). Germline V gene sequence: CDR1 SGHTA, CDR2 FQGNSA. The CDR3 contains 14 residues. Trimming took 4 bases from V and 7 from J, leaving 14 bases between them. The CDR3 protein is CASSYQGRGQPQHF. The CDR3, as DNA: TGTGCCAGCAGCTACCAGGGGCGGGGGCAGCCCCAGCATTTT.